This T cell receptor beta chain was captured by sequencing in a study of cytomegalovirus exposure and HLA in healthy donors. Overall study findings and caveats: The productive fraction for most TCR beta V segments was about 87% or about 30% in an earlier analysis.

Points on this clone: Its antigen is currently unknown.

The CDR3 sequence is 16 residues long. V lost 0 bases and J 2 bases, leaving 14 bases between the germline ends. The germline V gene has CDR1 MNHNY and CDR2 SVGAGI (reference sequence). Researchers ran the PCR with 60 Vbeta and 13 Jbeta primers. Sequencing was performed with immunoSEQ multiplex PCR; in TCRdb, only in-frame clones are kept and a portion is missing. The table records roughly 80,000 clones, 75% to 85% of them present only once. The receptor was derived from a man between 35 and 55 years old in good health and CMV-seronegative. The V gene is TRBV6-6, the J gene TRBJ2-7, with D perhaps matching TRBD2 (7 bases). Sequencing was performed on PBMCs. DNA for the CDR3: TGTGCCAGCAGTTACTCGGGGGGGGGCCTTCCCTACGAGCAGTACTTC. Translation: CASSYSGGGLPYEQYF.